The clone carrying this T cell receptor (beta chain) was recorded a few times. This CDR3 spans 15 amino acids. The germline CDR1 and CDR2 sequences are MNHEY and SMNVEV (reference sequence). V lost 5 bases, J lost 3 bases, and 7 bases stayed unmatched. The source of the sample is a study of blood T cells in healthy people across ages. Through a sample-barcoded 5' primer and a J-beta primer mix, a second PCR was run for 7 to 11 cycles. TCRdb called the 5' RACE reads again in MiXCR, with one record for every CDR3 protein. The sample lists 1.5 million to 2 million distinct CDR3 sequences, under 30% seen once, with about 7.7% in the top ten.

The sequencing sample was made of blood. The chain carries TRBV27 and TRBJ2-3, with 8 bases aligning to TRBD1. This TCR was sampled from a young woman in good health. The DNA for the CDR3 is TGTGCCAGCAGTATTGGACAGGGCTCTACAGATACGCAGTATTTT. Translated: CASSIGQGSTDTQYF.